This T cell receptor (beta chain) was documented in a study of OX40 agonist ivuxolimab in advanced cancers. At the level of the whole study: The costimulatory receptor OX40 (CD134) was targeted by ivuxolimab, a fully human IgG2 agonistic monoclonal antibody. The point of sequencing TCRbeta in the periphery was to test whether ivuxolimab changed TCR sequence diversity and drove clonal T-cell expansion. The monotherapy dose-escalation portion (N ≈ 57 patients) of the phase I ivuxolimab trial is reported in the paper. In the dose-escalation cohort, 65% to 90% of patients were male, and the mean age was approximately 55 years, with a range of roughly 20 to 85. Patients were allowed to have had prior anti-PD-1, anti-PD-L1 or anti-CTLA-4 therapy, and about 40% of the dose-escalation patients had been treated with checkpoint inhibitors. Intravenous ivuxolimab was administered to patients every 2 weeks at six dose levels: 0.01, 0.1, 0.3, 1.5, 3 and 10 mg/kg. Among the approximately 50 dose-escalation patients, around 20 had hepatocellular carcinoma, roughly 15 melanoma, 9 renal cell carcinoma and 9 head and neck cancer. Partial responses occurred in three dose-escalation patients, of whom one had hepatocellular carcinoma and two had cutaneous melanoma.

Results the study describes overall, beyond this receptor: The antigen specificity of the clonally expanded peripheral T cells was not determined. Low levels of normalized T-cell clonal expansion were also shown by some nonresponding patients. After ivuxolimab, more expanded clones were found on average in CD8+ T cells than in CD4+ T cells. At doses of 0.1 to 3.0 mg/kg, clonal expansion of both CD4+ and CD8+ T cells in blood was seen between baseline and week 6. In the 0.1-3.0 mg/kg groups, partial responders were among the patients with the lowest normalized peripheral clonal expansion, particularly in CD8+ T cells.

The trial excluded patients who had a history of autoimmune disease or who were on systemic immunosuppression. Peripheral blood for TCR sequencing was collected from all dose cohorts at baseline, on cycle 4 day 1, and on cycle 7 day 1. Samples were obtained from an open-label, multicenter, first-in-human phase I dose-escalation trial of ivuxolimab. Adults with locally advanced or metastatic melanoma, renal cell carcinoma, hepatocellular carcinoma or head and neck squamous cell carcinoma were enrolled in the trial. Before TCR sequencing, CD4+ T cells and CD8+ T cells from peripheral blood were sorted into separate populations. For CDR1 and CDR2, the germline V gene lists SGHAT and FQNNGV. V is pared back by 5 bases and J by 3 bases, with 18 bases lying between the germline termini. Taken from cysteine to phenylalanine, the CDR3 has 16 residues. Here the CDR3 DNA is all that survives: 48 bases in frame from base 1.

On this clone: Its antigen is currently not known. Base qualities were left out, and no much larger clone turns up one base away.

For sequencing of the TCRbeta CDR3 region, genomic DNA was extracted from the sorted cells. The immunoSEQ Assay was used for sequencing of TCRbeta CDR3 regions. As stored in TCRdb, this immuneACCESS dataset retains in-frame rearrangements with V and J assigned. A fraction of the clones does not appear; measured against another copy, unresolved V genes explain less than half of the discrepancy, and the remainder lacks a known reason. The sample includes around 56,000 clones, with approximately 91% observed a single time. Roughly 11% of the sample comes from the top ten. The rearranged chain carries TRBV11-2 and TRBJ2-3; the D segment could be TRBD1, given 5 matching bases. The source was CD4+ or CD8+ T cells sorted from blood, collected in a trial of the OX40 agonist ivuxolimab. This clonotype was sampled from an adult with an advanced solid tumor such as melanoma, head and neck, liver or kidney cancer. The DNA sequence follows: TGTGCCAGCAGCGCAATCGACAGTCTCGGTACAGATACGCAGTATTTT. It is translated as CASSAIDSLGTDTQYF.